These 27 T cell receptor beta chains were sequenced from one sample in a study of a mutant IDH1 vaccine in newly diagnosed glioma. Time point indicated: week 35, safety follow-up. Vaccinated patients received 300 ug of mutant IDH1 20-mer peptide per dose, with topical imiquimod. Antigen specificity for these receptors is unknown. Libraries were prepared by immunoSEQ multiplex PCR; TCRdb keeps only in-frame clonotypes and omits some of them. The table records 50,000 to 70,000 clones, 80% to 90% of them present only once. The sample was PBMCs, taken from a glioma patient whose treatment included an IDH1 peptide vaccine. The receptors derive from a man between 35 and 55 years old with glioma.

This clone was observed a single time. V and J are TRBV7-9 and TRBJ1-2; 7 bases fit TRBD1. CDR1 and CDR2 from the germline V gene are SEHNR and FQNEAQ (reference sequence). The CDR3 runs to 14 residues. Germline trimming cut 11 bases from V and 1 base from J; bases unmatched to any gene: 10. CDR3 sequence: CACAGTEYNYGYTF. In nucleotides, the CDR3 is TGTGCCTGCGCCGGGACAGAGTATAACTATGGCTACACCTTC.

This clone was recorded only once. The chain links TRBV5-1 to TRBJ2-7; D possibly corresponds to TRBD1 (6 bases). V shed 6 bases and J shed 0 bases, with 13 bases lying between them. CDR1 and CDR2 from the germline V gene are SGHRS and YFSETQ. The length of the CDR3 is 14 residues. CDR3 sequence: CASTSGTLSYEQYF. CDR3 DNA sequence: TGCGCCAGCACCTCCGGGACACTCTCCTACGAGCAGTACTTC.

This chain uses TRBV11-2 with TRBJ2-7; D gene unclear. The germline V and J ends were trimmed by 5 bases and 3 bases, with 8 bases remaining between them. The germline gives CDR1 SGHAT, CDR2 FQNNGV. The CDR3 sequence is 12 residues long. CDR3 region: CASSPVVYEQYF. DNA for the CDR3: TGTGCCAGCAGCCCAGTTGTCTACGAGCAGTACTTC.

The CDR3 protein is CASSQGGIYGYTF. In nucleotides, the CDR3 is TGTGCCAGCAGCCAAGGTGGCATCTATGGCTACACCTTC. The chain employs TRBV7-2 and TRBJ1-2; the D is unclear. CDR3 length: 13 residues. In germline, CDR1 is SGHTA, CDR2 FQGNSA. V was clipped by 5 bases and J by 4 bases, with 11 bases between them.

The chain has TRBV5-1 and TRBJ1-3, with unresolved D. Trimming cost V 4 bases and J 0 bases, with 5 bases left between them. The CDR3 extends over 13 amino acids. CDR1 is SGHRS and CDR2 is YFSETQ in the germline V gene. Here the CDR3 DNA reads TGCGCCAGCAGCGAAAGCTCTGGAAACACCATATATTTT. Protein product: CASSESSGNTIYF.

The chain couples TRBV6-5 to TRBJ2-7; 10 bases are a match to TRBD1. Germline V lookup: CDR1 MNHEY, CDR2 SVGAGI. J lost 2 bases, V lost 5 bases, and 6 bases had no gene match. CDR3 length: 15 residues. CDR3 nucleotides: TGTGCCAGCAGTCCCAGGGGACAGGGGACCTACGAGCAGTACTTC. Residues: CASSPRGQGTYEQYF.

V usage is TRBV29-1 and J usage is TRBJ1-5; 8 bases are a match to TRBD1. The V and J ends lost 7 bases and 0 bases, in that order; junction bases with no gene match: 5. Germline values: CDR1 SQVTM, CDR2 ANQGSEA. This CDR3 comprises 14 residues. In DNA form, the CDR3 reads TGCAGCGCTAGGACAGGGATTAGCAATCAGCCCCAGCATTTT. Encoded protein: CSARTGISNQPQHF.

This chain uses TRBV7-9 with TRBJ2-1; 7 bases are shared with TRBD2. Germline loops: CDR1 SEHNR, CDR2 FQNEAQ (reference sequence). V lost 3 bases, J lost 6 bases, and 8 bases stayed unmatched. CDR3 length: 15 residues. CDR3 nucleotide sequence: TGTGCCAGCAGCTTTTGGCGGGAGAGCGCCAATGAGCAGTTCTTC. Translation: CASSFWRESANEQFF.

The V gene is TRBV11-2, the J gene TRBJ2-7; 8 nucleotides match TRBD1. This CDR3 is 14 amino acids long. V was pared by 5 bases and J by 0 bases, with 3 bases of the junction left unmatched. Per germline, CDR1 SGHAT and CDR2 FQNNGV. The CDR3 reads CASSRQGASYEQYF. CDR3 nucleotide sequence: TGTGCCAGCAGCCGGCAGGGGGCCTCCTACGAGCAGTACTTC.

The chain uses TRBV27 and TRBJ2-7, with 7 nucleotides matching TRBD2. V lost 2 bases, J lost 0 bases, and 7 bases stayed unmatched. This CDR3 has 16 amino acids. Germline CDR1 and CDR2: MNHEY and SMNVEV (reference sequence). CDR3: CASSLLTGEGSYEQYF. In nucleotides, the CDR3 is TGTGCCAGCAGTTTACTTACTGGGGAGGGCTCCTACGAGCAGTACTTC.

This sequence joins TRBV27 and TRBJ2-7; maybe TRBD2 (5 bases). The V end was cut by 4 bases, the J end by 2 bases, with 15 bases between. Germline values: CDR1 MNHEY, CDR2 SMNVEV (reference sequence). The CDR3 has 15 residues. The CDR3 here is CASSSLNPGAYEQYF. The DNA of the CDR3 is TGTGCCAGCAGTTCACTCAACCCCGGGGCCTACGAGCAGTACTTC.

This clone was found once. The chain has TRBV5-1 and TRBJ1-2; D may be TRBD1 (6 bases). V was pared by 6 bases and J by 8 bases, with 14 bases between. The CDR3 totals 12 residues. The germline V gene encodes CDR1 SGHRS and CDR2 YFSETQ. The CDR3 is CASNGGRSGYTF. The CDR3, as DNA: TGCGCCAGCAACGGGGGGCGAAGCGGCTACACCTTC.

The rearrangement uses TRBV7-2 and TRBJ1-2; a weak D match, TRBD1 (6 bases). This CDR3 has 13 residues. Germline-derived CDR1 and CDR2 are SGHTA and FQGNSA. V was shortened by 5 bases and J by 4 bases, with 11 bases between the two germline ends. Written as DNA, the CDR3 is TGTGCCAGCAGCCCGGACAGCGCCTATGGCTACACCTTC. This gives the protein CASSPDSAYGYTF.

The CDR3 DNA reads as TGTGCCAGCAGTTTGGGTACAGGGGGTAACTATGGCTACACCTTC. Translation gives CASSLGTGGNYGYTF. The gene calls are TRBV28 and TRBJ1-2; 8 bases line up with TRBD1. Trimming took 3 bases from V and 1 from J; bases not matched to a gene: 4. Per germline, CDR1 MDHEN and CDR2 SYDVKM. The CDR3 has 15 amino acids.

This clone was observed a handful of times. This chain uses TRBV9 with TRBJ1-1, with D perhaps matching TRBD1 (5 bases). The CDR3 length is 14 residues. Germline V gene lookup returns CDR1 SGDLS and CDR2 YYNGEE. The V and J ends lost 0 bases and 4 bases respectively, with 10 bases between them. The CDR3 sequence is CASSVVGGGTEAFF. DNA of the CDR3: TGTGCCAGCAGCGTAGTTGGGGGGGGCACTGAAGCTTTCTTT. Full variable domain (rest looked up from reference TRBV9 and TRBJ1-1): DSGVTQTPKHLITATGQRVTLRCSPRSGDLSVYWYQQSLDQGLQFLIQYYNGEERAKGNILERFSAQQFPDLHSELNLSSLELGDSALYFCASSVVGGGTEAFFGQGTRLTVV.

The chain employs TRBV5-1 and TRBJ1-1; D not resolved. Germline values: CDR1 SGHRS, CDR2 YFSETQ. The CDR3 loop spans 15 amino acids. The ends were cut back, 6 bases at V and 0 bases at J, with 15 bases in the middle. The CDR3 reads CASTRTPDLNTEAFF. The CDR3 DNA reads TGCGCCAGCACCAGGACCCCTGACTTGAACACTGAAGCTTTCTTT.

The chain recombines TRBV6-5 with TRBJ1-1; D remains unclear. The CDR3 contains 13 residues. Germline V gene data show CDR1 as MNHEY and CDR2 as SVGAGI. Trimming cost V 6 bases and J 1 base, with 9 bases left between them. DNA for the CDR3: TGTGCCAGCAGGATTGAAGGGAACACTGAAGCTTTCTTT. Translating it yields CASRIEGNTEAFF.

The V gene is TRBV18, the J gene TRBJ2-5; weak D call: TRBD2 (6 bases). V lost 3 bases to trimming and J lost 1 base, with 9 bases between them. The germline V gene has CDR1 KGHSH and CDR2 LQKENI. There are 14 residues in the CDR3. The CDR3 sequence: CASSPSGSQETQYF. The DNA of the CDR3 is TGTGCCAGCTCACCCTCCGGGAGCCAAGAGACCCAGTACTTC. The full variable domain, with the rest looked up from reference TRBV18 and TRBJ2-5, is NAGVMQNPRHLVRRRGQEARLRCSPMKGHSHVYWYRQLPEEGLKFMVYLQKENIIDESGMPKERFSAEFPKEGPSILRIQQVVRGDSAAYFCASSPSGSQETQYFGPGTRLLVL.

This clone was detected only once. J is TRBJ2-7 and V is TRBV7-2, with 10 bases identical to TRBD2. V lost 1 base to trimming and J lost 4 bases; unmatched junction nucleotides: 13. Germline V CDR1 and CDR2: SGHTA, FQGNSA. This CDR3 has 18 amino acids. The CDR3 protein is CASSLELGLATQKYEQYF. The CDR3 nucleotides are TGTGCCAGCAGCTTAGAGCTGGGACTAGCGACCCAAAAATACGAGCAGTACTTC.

This chain connects TRBV5-1 to TRBJ1-4; D remains unclear. Germline CDR1 reads SGHRS; CDR2 reads YFSETQ. V was trimmed by 4 bases and J by 4 bases, leaving 8 bases between them. The CDR3 is 13 residues long. CDR3 loop: CASSGDGNEKLFF. The CDR3 DNA follows: TGCGCCAGCAGCGGAGATGGTAATGAAAAACTGTTTTTT. The full variable domain, rest sourced from reference TRBV5-1 and TRBJ1-4, is KAGVTQTPRYLIKTRGQQVTLSCSPISGHRSVSWYQQTPGQGLQFLFEYFSETQRNKGNFPGRFSGRQFSNSRSEMNVSTLELGDSALYLCASSGDGNEKLFFGSGTQLSVL.

The V call is TRBV6-6, the J call TRBJ2-7; D may match TRBD1 or TRBD2 (5 bases each). V gave up 2 bases and J gave up 2 bases, with 10 bases separating them. In germline, CDR1 is MNHNY, CDR2 SVGAGI (reference sequence). The CDR3 consists of 14 residues. The DNA of the CDR3 is TGTGCCAGCAGTTACAGAGGGGCCCCCTACGAGCAGTACTTC. This translates into CASSYRGAPYEQYF.

This sequence joins TRBV9 and TRBJ2-7; 11 bases are shared with TRBD2. Germline V gene data show CDR1 as SGDLS and CDR2 as YYNGEE. The CDR3 contains 14 residues. V shed 4 bases, J shed 7 bases, and the junction held 7 bases outside the gene matches. The CDR3 sequence is CASSSQGLAEEQYF. The CDR3 DNA follows: TGTGCCAGCAGCTCTCAGGGACTAGCGGAGGAGCAGTACTTC.

V usage is TRBV27 and J usage is TRBJ1-5; D ambiguous. This CDR3 is built from 13 residues. Germline CDR1 and CDR2: MNHEY and SMNVEV (reference sequence). V lost 5 bases and J 3 bases, leaving 8 bases between the germline ends. The CDR3 DNA is TGTGCCAGCAGTAGGGATATCAATCAGCCCCAGCATTTT. It codes for CASSRDINQPQHF.

This chain connects TRBV20-1 to TRBJ2-1; D is unresolved. CDR3 length: 11 amino acids. The germline gives CDR1 DFQATT, CDR2 SNEGSKA (reference sequence). The V end lost 3 bases, the J end lost 10 bases, and 10 bases lay between the germline ends. CDR3 region: CSASPAREQFF. In DNA, the CDR3 is TGCAGTGCTAGCCCCGCCCGGGAGCAGTTCTTC.

The chain couples TRBV7-6 to TRBJ1-4, with 11 bases identical to TRBD1. Germline V gene data show CDR1 as SGHVS and CDR2 as FNYEAQ. V gave up 5 bases and J gave up 8 bases; unmatched junction bases: 10. This CDR3 spans 16 amino acids. CDR3 nucleotides: TGTGCCAGCAGCCCCCGGACAGGGGGCGCGGGAGAAAAACTGTTTTTT. This gives the protein CASSPRTGGAGEKLFF. Looking up the rest from reference TRBV7-6 and TRBJ1-4 gives the full variable domain: GAGVSQSPRYKVTKRGQDVALRCDPISGHVSLYWYRQALGQGPEFLTYFNYEAQQDKSGLPNDRFSAERPEGSISTLTIQRTEQRDSAMYRCASSPRTGGAGEKLFFGSGTQLSVL.

This clone was observed a few times. V gene TRBV7-9 combines with J gene TRBJ1-3; D remains unclear. Looked up from germline, CDR1 is SEHNR and CDR2 is FQNEAQ (reference sequence). The V and J ends lost 1 base and 0 bases respectively, with 10 bases between them. The CDR3 loop spans 16 amino acids. The chain's CDR3 is CASSLVGGSSGNTIYF. The CDR3 DNA is TGTGCCAGCAGCTTAGTGGGAGGGTCCTCTGGAAACACCATATATTTT.

V usage is TRBV1 and J usage is TRBJ1-5; the table's TRBD1 call for D was not verified on the DNA. TRBV1 has pseudogene status. The CDR3 extends over 15 amino acids. The CDR3, as DNA: TGCACCAGCAGTCCCGGGACAGGGGTTAATCAGCCCCAGCATTTT. This encodes CTSSPGTGVNQPQHF.